This TCR beta chain was observed in a study of type 1 regulatory T cells. Study at large: An in vitro protocol generated T-allo10, a Tr1-enriched, alloantigen-specific CD4 T cell product.

MiXCR was run by TCRdb on the reads, yielding one entry per CDR3 protein. This table holds 60,000 to 70,000 distinct CDR3 sequences, 50% to 70% found once. In this sample, this clonotype turned up a few times. Its antigen is undetermined. With V trimmed by 6 bases and J by 2 bases, 7 bases remained unmatched. The CDR3 covers 15 residues. CDR1 is MNHEY and CDR2 is SVGEGT in the germline V gene. The graft donor-derived T-allo10 cells reportedly recognize host alloantigens, are anergic, and suppress alloantigen-specifically. The sequence was collected from a human donor in good health. This chain uses TRBV6-2 or TRBV6-3 with TRBJ2-1; 7 positions agree with TRBD1. The sample was cultured T cells, either the whole culture or a sorted T cell fraction (not recorded which). Stated subset: Tr1-enriched cell product generated in vitro against host alloantigens. This CDR3 is CASSPTGRPYNEQFF. CDR3 in DNA: TGTGCCAGCAGCCCGACAGGGCGTCCCTACAATGAGCAGTTCTTC.